The 16 T cell receptor beta chains presented below share a single source sample, sequenced in a study of shared clonotypes between healthy human individuals. The protocol was immunoSEQ multiplex PCR, while the TCRdb copy is restricted to in-frame clones and leaves out a portion. The repertoire consists of 2 million to 2.5 million clones, with approximately 94% occurring once and the leading ten covering roughly 1%. Selected positively for CCR7 and CD45RO-negative, naive CD8 cells excluded terminally differentiated effector memory CD45RA+ cells. Material for sequencing was naive CD8+ T cells sorted from blood. The receptors were sampled from a man aged 18 to 35 in good health.

In regard to this clone: A read error may account for a junction end that differs from germline. The chain carries TRBV10-3 and TRBJ2-7; TRBD1 matches at 12 bases. The CDR3 is made up of 16 amino acids. Germline assignment: CDR1 ENHRY and CDR2 SYGVKD. CDR3 DNA: TGTGCCAGCAGTTACTCGACGGGGACAGGGGGCGACGAGCAGTACTTC. Its protein is CASSYSTGTGGDEQYF.

The chain has TRBV13 and TRBJ1-1, with D tentatively TRBD1 (5 bases). The CDR3 extends over 14 amino acids. The germline V gene has CDR1 PRHDT and CDR2 FYEKMQ (reference sequence). The ends were cut back, 10 bases at V and 4 bases at J, with 19 bases in the middle. The CDR3 nucleotides are TGTGCCACCTCACCCAGTGGGGCTGGCACTGAAGCTTTCTTT. Translation gives CATSPSGAGTEAFF.

A remark on this clone: This CDR3 is also generated by other DNA sequences in the sample. The chain couples TRBV5-1 to TRBJ2-7; D ambiguous. Trimming cost V 2 bases and J 6 bases, with 6 bases left between them. This CDR3 has 11 amino acids. Germline V lookup: CDR1 SGHRS, CDR2 YFSETQ. As DNA, the CDR3 is TGCGCCAGCAGCTTACTCGGCGAGCAGTACTTC. Protein sequence: CASSLLGEQYF.

The chain carries TRBV5-6 and TRBJ1-1; 9 bases are shared with TRBD1. CDR1 is SGHDT and CDR2 is YYEEEE in the germline V gene. The CDR3 covers 18 residues. V was pared by 0 bases and J by 2 bases, with 11 bases of the junction left unmatched. DNA for the CDR3: TGTGCCAGCAGCTTGGCACCGGGACAGGGTTTCATCAACACTGAAGCTTTCTTT. This sequence encodes CASSLAPGQGFINTEAFF.

The chain uses TRBV30 and TRBJ1-5; TRBD1 matches at 10 bases. The CDR3 loop spans 15 amino acids. The ends lost 1 base at V and 6 bases at J; junction bases unmatched: 6. Germline values: CDR1 GTSNPN, CDR2 SVGIG (reference sequence). The CDR3 DNA sequence: TGTGCCTGGAGTGGATTCGACAGGGGGCTTCAGCCCCAGCATTTT. This sequence encodes CAWSGFDRGLQPQHF.

This chain connects TRBV2 to TRBJ2-7; D remains ambiguous. This CDR3 region has 13 residues. Per the germline V gene, CDR1 is SNHLY and CDR2 is FYNNEI. Trimming took off 3 bases at V and 2 bases at J, with 8 bases between the two ends. The CDR3, as DNA: TGTGCCAGCAGTGATAACTTAGCCTACGAGCAGTACTTC. Translating it yields CASSDNLAYEQYF.

CDR3 DNA sequence: TGTGCCAGCAGTCCGGGACCCGGGTATCTTTACGAGCAGTACTTC. Protein sequence: CASSPGPGYLYEQYF. The chain couples TRBV19 to TRBJ2-7; possibly TRBD1 or TRBD2 for D (5 bases each). This CDR3 region has 15 residues. Trimming took 9 bases from V and 4 from J, leaving 22 bases between them. Germline V lookup: CDR1 LNHDA, CDR2 SQIVND (reference sequence).

This clone was seen just once. The chain uses TRBV2 and TRBJ2-7; possibly TRBD1 or TRBD2 for D (5 bases each). In germline, CDR1 is SNHLY, CDR2 FYNNEI. V was pared by 5 bases and J by 2 bases, with 19 bases between. There are 16 residues in the CDR3. CDR3 coding DNA: TGTGCCAGCAGTCCCCCCCGGGACGGACTTCCCTACGAGCAGTACTTC. It translates to CASSPPRDGLPYEQYF.

This clone occurred once. The V gene is TRBV7-9, the J gene TRBJ2-2; 10 bases match TRBD2. Per germline, CDR1 SEHNR and CDR2 FQNEAQ (reference sequence). Unmatched junction bases numbered 12, after V lost 8 bases and J lost 3 bases. This CDR3 spans 17 amino acids. CDR3 loop: CASPGASGSKDTGELFF. In DNA, the CDR3 is TGTGCCAGCCCGGGGGCTAGCGGGAGTAAGGACACCGGGGAGCTGTTTTTT. The whole variable domain, filled in from reference TRBV7-9 and TRBJ2-2, reads DTGVSQNPRHKITKRGQNVTFRCDPISEHNRLYWYRQTLGQGPEFLTYFQNEAQLEKSRLLSDRFSAERPKGSFSTLEIQRTEQGDSAMYLCASPGASGSKDTGELFFGEGSRLTVL.

The chain couples TRBV5-6 to TRBJ2-7; the D call may be TRBD1 or TRBD2 (5 bases each). The CDR3 is 14 residues long. The V end was cut by 4 bases, the J end by 0 bases, with 11 bases between. CDR1 and CDR2 (germline): SGHDT, YYEEEE. CDR3 sequence reads: CASSPGRISYEQYF. The CDR3 region has the DNA TGTGCCAGCAGCCCGGGACGGATCTCCTACGAGCAGTACTTC.

The chain couples TRBV9 to TRBJ2-7, with 8 bases aligning to TRBD1. V trimming: 2 bases; J trimming: 3 bases; junction bases outside the gene matches: 7. The CDR3 runs to 15 residues. Germline V CDR1 and CDR2: SGDLS, YYNGEE. CDR3 sequence: CASSVTTGEGYEQYF. The CDR3 nucleotides are TGTGCCAGCAGCGTCACGACAGGGGAAGGCTACGAGCAGTACTTC.

About this clone itself: Other DNA variants within this sample encode the same CDR3. V usage is TRBV10-1 and J usage is TRBJ1-1, with 8 bases aligning to TRBD1. Trimming took 2 bases from V and 2 from J; bases not matched to a gene: 1. In germline, CDR1 is WNHNN, CDR2 SYGVQD (reference sequence). CDR3 size: 14 residues. The DNA of the CDR3 is TGCGCCAGCAGTGAGACAGGGGGTAACACTGAAGCTTTCTTT. As protein: CASSETGGNTEAFF.

A remark on this clone: The same CDR3 arises from other DNA sequences in this sample as well. The CDR3 nucleotides are TGTGCCAGCAGTTCGGGGACAGGCTACGAGCAGTACTTC. The encoded protein is CASSSGTGYEQYF. J is TRBJ2-7 and V is TRBV27; 8 nucleotides agree with TRBD1. CDR1 MNHEY and CDR2 SMNVEV come from the germline V gene (reference sequence). The CDR3 has 13 residues. The V and J ends lost 4 bases and 3 bases, in that order; junction bases with no gene match: 2.

The chain combines TRBV4-1 with TRBJ2-7; TRBD1 or TRBD2 may be the D gene (5 bases each). CDR3 length equals 17 residues. V shed 4 bases and J shed 1 base, with 20 bases lying between them. The germline V gene encodes CDR1 MGHRA and CDR2 YSYEKL. CDR3 loop: CASSRDPGPNPSYEQYF. Here the CDR3 DNA reads TGCGCCAGCAGCCGTGATCCGGGGCCCAATCCATCCTACGAGCAGTACTTC.

V gene TRBV6-1 combines with J gene TRBJ2-7, with D possibly matching TRBD1 (6 bases). CDR1 and CDR2 from the germline V gene are MNHNS and SASEGT. Between the trimmed V and J ends, which lost 6 bases and 4 bases, there was a span of 13 bases. The CDR3 has 13 residues. CDR3 region: CASRVPQGYEQYF. The CDR3 DNA sequence: TGTGCCAGCAGAGTACCACAGGGTTACGAGCAGTACTTC.

The genes are TRBV13 and TRBJ1-1; D is uncertain. Germline V CDR1 and CDR2: PRHDT, FYEKMQ (reference sequence). V shed 0 bases and J shed 7 bases, with 18 bases lying between them. CDR3 length: 16 amino acids. The CDR3 sequence: CASSLGAEVRSIEAFF. The CDR3 DNA reads TGTGCCAGCAGCTTAGGAGCAGAAGTTAGGTCAATTGAAGCTTTCTTT. Complete variable domain (other parts from reference TRBV13 and TRBJ1-1): AAGVIQSPRHLIKEKRETATLKCYPIPRHDTVYWYQQGPGQDPQFLISFYEKMQSDKGSIPDRFSAQQFSDYHSELNMSSLELGDSALYFCASSLGAEVRSIEAFFGQGTRLTVV.